This T cell receptor (beta chain) was sequenced for a study of T-cell memory formation after mild COVID-19. 5'RACE with constant-segment primers yielded barcoded, UMI-tagged TCR alpha and TCR beta cDNA libraries. TCRdb called the 5' RACE reads again in MiXCR, with one record for every CDR3 protein. The sample has about 180,000 distinct CDR3 sequences, 15% to 20% seen once; the top ten hold approximately 2%. This clonotype came up a few times. The V end lost 6 bases, the J end lost 7 bases, and 15 bases lay between the germline ends. The length of the CDR3 is 14 residues. The sequencing input was PBMCs or a T cell subset sorted from them (not recorded which). The chain is built from TRBV12-3 or TRBV12-4 and TRBJ1-4; TRBD1 might be the D (5 bases). This receptor was taken from an adult woman who had mild COVID-19 (a few samples of this study predate the infection). Cell type and time point are not known. The CDR3 sequence is CASSRRQSVEKLFF. The CDR3 region has the DNA TGTGCCAGCAGCCGTCGACAGAGCGTTGAAAAACTGTTTTTT.